The rows below give T cell receptor beta chains drawn from one sample of a study of Graves' ophthalmopathy and Graves' hyperthyroidism. TCRdb called the multiplex PCR reads again in MiXCR, with one record for every CDR3 protein. The sample includes about 590,000 distinct CDR3 sequences, approximately 37% of them seen just once. Sequencing input: peripheral blood or thyroid tissue (not recorded which). These receptor sequences come from an adult man with Graves' hyperthyroidism. The CDR3 runs from the conserved cysteine through the conserved F or W. The D gene is left open where the match is weak. Clone size appears in some rows only: once, few, many, or a class for an expanded clone.

few	TRBV11-1	TRBD1	TRBJ1-1	CASSDALQGARSTFF	TGTGCCAGCAGCGATGCATTACAGGGGGCGCGGTCTACTTTCTTT
NA	TRBV20-1	TRBD1	TRBJ2-7	CSAPGAPGQGAYEQYF	TGCAGTGCCCCAGGGGCCCCCGGCCAGGGGGCTTACGAGCAGTACTTC
many	TRBV7-2	NA	TRBJ1-1	CAISFPPGGLGTEAFF	TGTGCCATCAGCTTCCCCCCGGGGGGCTTGGGCACTGAAGCTTTCTTT
NA	TRBV2	NA	TRBJ1-4	CASSERVANEKLFF	TGTGCCAGCAGTGAAAGGGTGGCGAATGAAAAACTGTTTTTT
NA	TRBV7-9	NA	TRBJ2-7	CASSPPLLRVTRAYEQYF	TGTGCCAGCAGTCCACCCTTACTCAGGGTAACTCGGGCCTACGAGCAGTACTTC
NA	TRBV29-1	NA	TRBJ2-6	CSVENGVNTEAF	TGCAGCGTTGAAAACGGGGTGAACACTGAAGCTTTC
NA	TRBV10-1	TRBD1	TRBJ2-3	CASSFAGGPDTQYF	TGCGCCAGCAGCTTTGCAGGGGGCCCAGATACGCAGTATTTT
few	TRBV6-5	TRBD1	TRBJ1-1	CASSREQGAMNTEAFF	TGTGCCAGCAGCCGAGAACAGGGGGCGATGAACACTGAAGCTTTCTTT
NA	TRBV10-2	TRBD2	TRBJ2-1	CASSELSSGINEQFF	TGCGCCAGCAGTGAGTTATCTAGCGGCATCAATGAGCAGTTCTTC
many	TRBV11-3	TRBD1	TRBJ1-2	CASSLTTGGGYGYTF	TGTGCCAGCAGCCTGACGACAGGGGGAGGCTATGGCTACACCTTC
NA	TRBV7-2	TRBD1	TRBJ2-2	CASSRDRSNTGELFF	TGTGCCAGCAGCCGGGACAGATCGAACACCGGGGAGCTGTTTTTT
many	TRBV20-1	NA	TRBJ1-2	CSARDPGRIYGYTF	TGCAGTGCTAGAGATCCGGGCAGAATATATGGCTACACCTTC
many	TRBV20-1	NA	TRBJ1-2	CSASEYGYTF	TGCAGTGCTAGCGAGTATGGCTACACCTTC
NA	TRBV12-3/TRBV12-4	NA	TRBJ1-1	CASSLSTGRTEAFF	TGTGCCAGCAGTTTATCGACGGGGCGAACTGAAGCTTTCTTT
NA	TRBV7-2	NA	TRBJ1-1	CASSSPVQGIIAEAFF	TGTGCCAGCAGCTCCCCTGTGCAGGGAATAATCGCTGAAGCTTTCTTT
many	TRBV12-3/TRBV12-4	NA	TRBJ1-1	CASSRSSGRDTEAFF	TGTGCCAGCAGCCGTTCTTCGGGTCGAGACACTGAAGCTTTCTTT
few	TRBV2	TRBD1	TRBJ1-2	CASIKGQGYTF	TGTGCCAGCATCAAGGGACAGGGTTACACCTTC
few	TRBV5-1	TRBD1	TRBJ1-1	CASSLAGQGSKAFF	TGCGCCAGCAGCTTGGCCGGACAGGGTTCCAAGGCTTTCTTT
NA	TRBV20-1	NA	TRBJ2-5	CSAREGGVGETQYF	TGCAGTGCTAGAGAAGGAGGGGTAGGAGAGACCCAGTACTTC
few	TRBV18	NA	TRBJ1-3	CASSPRLDQNTIYF	TGTGCCAGCTCACCACGGTTAGACCAAAACACCATATATTTT
many	TRBV29-1	NA	TRBJ2-7	CSVAGENYEQYF	TGCAGCGTGGCCGGTGAGAACTACGAGCAGTACTTC
many	TRBV25-1	NA	TRBJ2-5	CASSEGGGQSPVQYF	TGTGCCAGCAGTGAAGGAGGGGGACAGAGTCCGGTGCAGTACTTC
many	TRBV20-1	TRBD1	TRBJ1-4	CSAQTGSNEKLFF	TGCAGTGCGCAGACAGGGTCGAATGAAAAACTGTTTTTT
few	TRBV19	NA	TRBJ1-1	CASSIKPNTEAFF	TGTGCCAGTAGTATCAAGCCGAACACTGAAGCTTTCTTT
NA	TRBV7-8	NA	TRBJ1-1	CASSLAISGGATEAFF	TGTGCCAGCAGCTTAGCGATTTCGGGGGGGGCCACTGAAGCTTTCTTT